The 30 T cell receptor beta chains below all came from one sample that was sequenced in a study of shared clonotypes between healthy human individuals. Profiling relied on immunoSEQ multiplex PCR, and the TCRdb table lists in-frame clones only, not all of them. The sample has 190,000 or so clones, approximately 60% seen once. The sequencing input was memory CD4+ T cells sorted from blood. Subset here: CD45RA-negative fraction. The receptors originated from a man in his thirties or forties in good health.

The rearrangement joins TRBV5-1 to TRBJ1-1, with TRBD1 identical over 8 bases. Germline CDR1 is SGHRS and CDR2 is YFSETQ. Trimming took 3 bases from V and 2 from J; bases not matched to a gene: 3. This CDR3 contains 14 residues. The CDR3 here is CASSSGTGNTEAFF. DNA for the CDR3: TGCGCCAGCAGCTCCGGGACAGGCAACACTGAAGCTTTCTTT.

The rearrangement uses TRBV27 and TRBJ1-2; 12 bases are a match to TRBD1. Germline CDR1 reads MNHEY; CDR2 reads SMNVEV (reference sequence). Trimming cost V 5 bases and J 7 bases; bases outside gene matches: 11. This CDR3 spans 16 amino acids. CDR3 in amino acids: CASSLLAGTGGGGYTF. CDR3 bases: TGTGCCAGCAGTCTCCTGGCCGGGACAGGGGGCGGTGGCTACACCTTC.

The J gene is TRBJ2-5, the V gene TRBV5-4; 8 bases fit TRBD2. CDR3 size: 17 residues. V was pared by 1 base and J by 5 bases, with 13 bases of the junction left unmatched. Germline assignment: CDR1 SGHNT and CDR2 YYREEE (reference sequence). The CDR3: CASSLRGAGVHKETQYF. Written as DNA, the CDR3 is TGTGCCAGCAGCTTGCGGGGAGCGGGAGTCCATAAGGAGACCCAGTACTTC.

The CDR3 DNA sequence: TGTGCCAGCAGCCAACAACTAGCGGGAGGTAACGAGCAGTACTTC. Protein: CASSQQLAGGNEQYF. V and J are TRBV14 and TRBJ2-7; 12 bases agree with TRBD2. Germline CDR1 SGHDN, CDR2 FVKESK. Trimming cost V 2 bases and J 5 bases; bases outside gene matches: 4. The CDR3 is made up of 15 amino acids.

This clone was observed many times. The chain recombines TRBV4-1 with TRBJ2-7, with D possibly being TRBD2 (5 bases). This CDR3 contains 14 residues. The germline V and J ends were trimmed by 1 base and 3 bases, with 10 bases remaining between them. Germline V gives CDR1 MGHRA, CDR2 YSYEKL. CDR3 in DNA: TGCGCCAGCAGCCAAGTTGTGACTATCTACGAGCAGTACTTC. It encodes CASSQVVTIYEQYF.

The CDR3 DNA follows: TGTGCCAGCAGCGTAGAAGGAACACAAGAGCAGTACTTC. This codes for CASSVEGTQEQYF. This rearrangement joins TRBV9 to TRBJ2-7; D remains ambiguous. Germline loops: CDR1 SGDLS, CDR2 YYNGEE. The CDR3 length is 13 residues. Trimming shortened V by 0 bases and J by 7 bases, and 11 bases separated the two germline ends. The full variable domain, in which reference TRBV9 and TRBJ2-7 provide the parts outside the CDR3, is DSGVTQTPKHLITATGQRVTLRCSPRSGDLSVYWYQQSLDQGLQFLIQYYNGEERAKGNILERFSAQQFPDLHSELNLSSLELGDSALYFCASSVEGTQEQYFGPGTRLTVT.

The chain has TRBV29-1 and TRBJ2-2; the D gene is possibly TRBD1 (5 bases). The V and J ends lost 7 bases and 7 bases respectively, with 10 bases between them. The CDR3 sequence is 11 residues long. The V gene's germline CDR1 is SQVTM and CDR2 ANQGSEA. The CDR3 loop reads CSAGAYGELFF. CDR3 bases: TGCAGCGCTGGGGCTTACGGGGAGCTGTTTTTT.

The CDR3 bases are TGTGCCAGCACTTCGGAGGGGGGAAAGACCCAGTACTTC. It encodes CASTSEGGKTQYF. The chain recombines TRBV2 with TRBJ2-5, with D perhaps given as TRBD1 or TRBD2 (6 bases each). The CDR3 runs 13 residues. CDR1 is SNHLY and CDR2 is FYNNEI in the germline V gene. Deletions cut 7 bases from V and 6 bases from J, with 15 bases between.

V usage is TRBV5-8 and J usage is TRBJ2-7; unclear D gene. The CDR3 has 12 residues. CDR1 is SGHTS and CDR2 is YDEGEE in the germline V gene. V gave up 5 bases and J gave up 2 bases, with 8 bases separating them. The CDR3: CASRLGTYEQYF. The CDR3 DNA reads as TGTGCCAGCAGGCTAGGTACCTACGAGCAGTACTTC.

This clone was found once. The genes are TRBV18 and TRBJ2-1, with 13 nucleotides matching TRBD2. This CDR3 comprises 16 residues. CDR1 is KGHSH, CDR2 LQKENI, per germline. Trimming removed 1 base from V and 4 bases from J; junction bases left unmatched: 1. The CDR3 coding sequence is TGTGCCAGCTCACCACAGGGACTAGCGGGGTACAATGAGCAGTTCTTC. Its translation is CASSPQGLAGYNEQFF.

This clone was detected ten times or more. The chain links TRBV7-8 to TRBJ1-1; no reliable D call. The CDR3 is made up of 16 amino acids. In germline, CDR1 is SGHVS, CDR2 FQNEAQ. V was clipped by 5 bases and J by 2 bases, with 18 bases between them. Written as DNA, the CDR3 is TGTGCCAGCAGCGAATCGGACGGGTTCCGAAACACTGAAGCTTTCTTT. This gives the protein CASSESDGFRNTEAFF.

V gene TRBV5-5 combines with J gene TRBJ2-3; D ambiguous. The germline V gene encodes CDR1 SGHKS and CDR2 YYEKEE (reference sequence). The CDR3 runs to 16 residues. The ends were cut back, 4 bases at V and 5 bases at J, with 20 bases in the middle. The CDR3 region has the DNA TGTGCCAGCAGCCGAATGATTGTGTGGGCCCAAGATACGCAGTATTTT. Translating it yields CASSRMIVWAQDTQYF. Drawing the rest from reference TRBV5-5 and TRBJ2-3, the complete variable domain is DAGVTQSPTHLIKTRGQQVTLRCSPISGHKSVSWYQQVLGQGPQFIFQYYEKEERGRGNFPDRFSARQFPNYSSELNVNALLLGDSALYLCASSRMIVWAQDTQYFGPGTRLTVL.

The J gene is TRBJ2-1, the V gene TRBV5-1, with 8 bases that match TRBD2. CDR3 size: 15 residues. V lost 5 bases and J lost 2; bases outside the gene matches: 6. Germline CDR1 and CDR2: SGHRS and YFSETQ. The CDR3 here is CASRTAGEPYNEQFF. The DNA for the CDR3 is TGCGCCAGCAGAACAGCGGGAGAGCCCTACAATGAGCAGTTCTTC. Full variable domain (missing parts from reference TRBV5-1 and TRBJ2-1): KAGVTQTPRYLIKTRGQQVTLSCSPISGHRSVSWYQQTPGQGLQFLFEYFSETQRNKGNFPGRFSGRQFSNSRSEMNVSTLELGDSALYLCASRTAGEPYNEQFFGPGTRLTVL.

The chain combines TRBV2 with TRBJ2-3, with TRBD2 matching 8 bases. Germline CDR1 reads SNHLY; CDR2 reads FYNNEI. This CDR3 is built from 16 residues. Trimming at V came to 5 bases and at J to 0 bases, leaving 7 bases not matched to a gene. CDR3 sequence (DNA): TGTGCCAGCAGTCTAATAGCGGGGTTTAGCACAGATACGCAGTATTTT. Translated: CASSLIAGFSTDTQYF.

V and J are TRBV7-5 and TRBJ2-7; the D call in the table, TRBD1, was not verified against the DNA. TRBV7-5 is annotated as a pseudogene. The CDR3 has 20 residues. For the CDR3, the DNA is TGTGCCAGAAGCTTCATTCGATTGGGAACAGGTCGTAAATCTTCCTACGAGCAGTACTTC. Its translation is CARSFIRLGTGRKSSYEQYF.

This chain links TRBV5-1 with TRBJ2-5; no definite D call. V lost 2 bases to trimming and J lost 5 bases, with 10 bases between them. The CDR3 runs to 13 residues. The V gene's germline CDR1 is SGHRS and CDR2 YFSETQ. The CDR3 nucleotides are TGCGCCAGCAGCTTCATAGCTGAGGAGACCCAGTACTTC. Translation gives CASSFIAEETQYF.

The chain couples TRBV4-1 to TRBJ2-7; no firm D call. The CDR3 sequence is 15 residues long. V lost 4 bases, J lost 0 bases, and 13 bases lay in between. Germline CDR1 and CDR2: MGHRA and YSYEKL. The CDR3 protein is CASSLERATSYEQYF. CDR3 bases: TGCGCCAGCAGCCTAGAGCGCGCAACCTCCTACGAGCAGTACTTC.

J is TRBJ1-2 and V is TRBV30; weak D call: TRBD1 (6 bases). Trimming removed 2 bases at V and 4 bases at J, with 17 bases between. The CDR3 runs 15 residues. CDR1 and CDR2 from the germline V gene are GTSNPN and SVGIG (reference sequence). The CDR3 nucleotides read TGTGCCTGGAGTCCAATCCAACAGGGCAGCTATGGCTACACCTTC. It yields the protein CAWSPIQQGSYGYTF.

Note on this clone: The DNA is left out, because the CDR3 cannot be placed on it with certainty; the CDR3 is given as TCRdb lists it. The chain couples TRBV5-6 to TRBJ1-1. Per the germline V gene, CDR1 is SGHDT and CDR2 is YYEEEE. The CDR3 has 14 amino acids, counting both end residues. CDR3: CASSLEFGAGEAFF.

As for this clone: Sequence at one end of the junction differs from germline and may be a read error. The chain joins TRBV27 to TRBJ2-5; D might be TRBD2 (7 bases). Germline CDR1 MNHEY, CDR2 SMNVEV (reference sequence). The CDR3 is 12 amino acids. For the CDR3, the DNA is TGTGCCAGCAGTTTTCCTGGGGGGGCCGCTCACTTC. Translation gives CASSFPGGAAHF.

The gene calls are TRBV5-1 and TRBJ1-4; D remains ambiguous. V lost 1 base, J lost 0 bases, and 10 bases lay in between. Germline assignment: CDR1 SGHRS and CDR2 YFSETQ. This CDR3 region has 16 residues. CDR3: CASSLIGPPTNEKLFF. The CDR3 DNA reads TGCGCCAGCAGCTTGATCGGACCTCCAACTAATGAAAAACTGTTTTTT.

This clone has just one count. The genes are TRBV30 and TRBJ1-4, with D uncertain. CDR1 GTSNPN and CDR2 SVGIG come from the germline V gene (reference sequence). The CDR3 is made up of 14 amino acids. V lost 2 bases and J lost 7, with 14 bases in between. CDR3 sequence (DNA): TGTGCCTGGAGTAGGACTACTCGGGGTGAAAAACTGTTTTTT. Encoded protein: CAWSRTTRGEKLFF.

The V and J genes are TRBV28 and TRBJ1-4, with D perhaps TRBD1 (6 bases). Trimming took off 6 bases at V and 2 bases at J, with 13 bases between the two ends. The germline CDR1 and CDR2 sequences are MDHEN and SYDVKM. The length of the CDR3 is 15 residues. As DNA, the CDR3 is TGTGCCAGCAGCTCATCTGACAGGACTAATGAAAAACTGTTTTTT. Translation gives CASSSSDRTNEKLFF.

This clone occurred a few times. CDR3 residues: CASSREWTQYF. The CDR3 DNA reads TGTGCCAGCAGCCGAGAGTGGACCCAGTACTTC. The chain has TRBV14 and TRBJ2-5; no reliable D call. The ends were cut back, 4 bases at V and 7 bases at J, with 7 bases in the middle. The CDR3 sequence is 11 residues long. In germline, CDR1 is SGHDN, CDR2 FVKESK.

The chain joins TRBV6-5 to TRBJ2-5; tentatively, D is TRBD2 (6 bases). The CDR3 covers 15 residues. Trimming removed 5 bases from V and 2 bases from J, with 15 bases in between. Germline loops: CDR1 MNHEY, CDR2 SVGAGI. CDR3 in DNA: TGTGCCAGCAGTGCGGGCGGGACGCTACAAGAGACCCAGTACTTC. The encoded protein is CASSAGGTLQETQYF.

V usage is TRBV29-1 and J usage is TRBJ2-1; TRBD2 aligns across 11 bases. The CDR3 runs 14 residues. The V gene's germline CDR1 is SQVTM and CDR2 ANQGSEA. V lost 4 bases, J lost 6 bases, and 5 bases stayed unmatched. CDR3 nucleotides: TGCAGCGTTGCTTTAGCGGGAGGGCCCAATGAGCAGTTCTTC. Protein product: CSVALAGGPNEQFF.

The gene calls are TRBV27 and TRBJ2-1; 9 nucleotides align to TRBD1. The germline gives CDR1 MNHEY, CDR2 SMNVEV (reference sequence). The CDR3 consists of 18 residues. J gave up 5 bases and V 3 bases, and 14 bases lay outside the gene matches. The CDR3 DNA reads TGTGCCAGCAGTTTCCAACCTACCGGGACAGGGCGGAACAATGAGCAGTTCTTC. Encoded protein: CASSFQPTGTGRNNEQFF.

The CDR3 DNA follows: TGCGCCAGCAGCCAAGATGTGACAGCCCCGAGCAAAAACATTCAGTACTTC. Protein product: CASSQDVTAPSKNIQYF. This chain uses TRBV4-3 with TRBJ2-4, with D perhaps TRBD1 (5 bases). The CDR3 has 17 amino acids. Germline values: CDR1 LGHNA, CDR2 YSLEER. Trimming shortened V by 0 bases and J by 3 bases, and 15 bases separated the two germline ends.

The rearrangement links TRBV7-6 to TRBJ2-1; TRBD2 matches 12 bases. V lost 5 bases, J lost 7 bases, and 12 bases stayed unmatched. Germline V CDR1 and CDR2: SGHVS, FNYEAQ. This CDR3 is 17 amino acids long. CDR3 loop: CASSPGILAGGVNEQFF. CDR3 DNA: TGTGCCAGCAGCCCCGGCATACTAGCGGGAGGTGTAAATGAGCAGTTCTTC.

The chain combines TRBV10-1 with TRBJ2-3; TRBD2 matches at 7 bases. Looked up from germline, CDR1 is WNHNN and CDR2 is SYGVQD (reference sequence). The CDR3 sequence is 14 residues long. V trimming: 4 bases; J trimming: 2 bases; junction bases outside the gene matches: 3. CDR3 bases: TGCGCCAGCAGTGGGGGGGGGACCACAGATACGCAGTATTTT. It specifies CASSGGGTTDTQYF.